This entry is about one T cell receptor (beta chain). The sample originates from a study of blood T cell repertoires in COVID-19. Only in-frame clones appear in the TCRdb table, and some are missing; sequencing was by immunoSEQ multiplex PCR. This sample carries some 100,000 clones, roughly 89% of them seen once, and the ten largest clones take under 7.5%. Sequenced: peripheral blood. This receptor was obtained from a man aged 70-80 years with acute or convalescent COVID-19.

The CDR3 loop is CASSLRDRVNTEAFF. The CDR3 nucleotides read TGCGCCAGCAGCCTCCGGGACAGGGTGAACACTGAAGCTTTCTTT. V usage is TRBV4-3 and J usage is TRBJ1-1; 9 bases match TRBD1. This CDR3 is built from 15 residues. The germline V gene encodes CDR1 LGHNA and CDR2 YSLEER. V dropped 4 bases and J dropped 0; count of bases not matched to a gene: 3.